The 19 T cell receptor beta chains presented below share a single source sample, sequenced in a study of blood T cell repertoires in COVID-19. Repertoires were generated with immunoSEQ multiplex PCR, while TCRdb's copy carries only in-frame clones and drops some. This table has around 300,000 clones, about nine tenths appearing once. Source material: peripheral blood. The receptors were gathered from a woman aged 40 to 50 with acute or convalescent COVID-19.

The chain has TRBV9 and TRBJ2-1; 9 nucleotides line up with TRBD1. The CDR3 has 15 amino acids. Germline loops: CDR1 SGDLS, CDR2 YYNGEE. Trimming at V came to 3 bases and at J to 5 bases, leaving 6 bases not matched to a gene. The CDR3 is CASSAGQGHHNEQFF. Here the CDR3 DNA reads TGTGCCAGCAGCGCTGGACAGGGGCACCACAATGAGCAGTTCTTC.

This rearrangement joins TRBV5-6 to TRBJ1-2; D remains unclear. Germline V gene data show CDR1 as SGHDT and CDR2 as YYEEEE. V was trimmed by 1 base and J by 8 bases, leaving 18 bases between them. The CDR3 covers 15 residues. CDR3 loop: CASSLLSASMEGYTF. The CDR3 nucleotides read TGTGCCAGCAGCTTGCTTTCAGCGAGTATGGAGGGCTACACCTTC. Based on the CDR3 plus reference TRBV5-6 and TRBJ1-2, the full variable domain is DAGVTQSPTHLIKTRGQQVTLRCSPKSGHDTVSWYQQALGQGPQFIFQYYEEEERQRGNFPDRFSGHQFPNYSSELNVNALLLGDSALYLCASSLLSASMEGYTFGSGTRLTVV.

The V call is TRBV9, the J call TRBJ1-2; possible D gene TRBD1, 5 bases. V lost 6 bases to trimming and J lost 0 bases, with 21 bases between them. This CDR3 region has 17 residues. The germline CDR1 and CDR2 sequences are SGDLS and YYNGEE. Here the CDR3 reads CASNDPLDRLANYGYTF. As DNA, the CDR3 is TGTGCCAGCAACGACCCCCTCGACAGATTAGCTAACTATGGCTACACCTTC. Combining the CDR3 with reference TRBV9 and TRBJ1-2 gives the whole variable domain DSGVTQTPKHLITATGQRVTLRCSPRSGDLSVYWYQQSLDQGLQFLIQYYNGEERAKGNILERFSAQQFPDLHSELNLSSLELGDSALYFCASNDPLDRLANYGYTFGSGTRLTVV.

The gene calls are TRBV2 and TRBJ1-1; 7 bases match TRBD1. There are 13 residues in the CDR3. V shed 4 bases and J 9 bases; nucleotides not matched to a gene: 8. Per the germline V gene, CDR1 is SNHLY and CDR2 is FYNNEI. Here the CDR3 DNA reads TGTGCCAGCAGTGTTGGAGGGACAGTAAAAGCTTTCTTT. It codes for CASSVGGTVKAFF.

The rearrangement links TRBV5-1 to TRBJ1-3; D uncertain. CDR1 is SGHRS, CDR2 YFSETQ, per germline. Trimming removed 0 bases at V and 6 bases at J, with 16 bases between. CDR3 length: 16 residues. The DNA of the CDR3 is TGCGCCAGCAGCTTGGCCCCACAGTTAAGTGCAAACACCATATATTTT. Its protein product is CASSLAPQLSANTIYF.

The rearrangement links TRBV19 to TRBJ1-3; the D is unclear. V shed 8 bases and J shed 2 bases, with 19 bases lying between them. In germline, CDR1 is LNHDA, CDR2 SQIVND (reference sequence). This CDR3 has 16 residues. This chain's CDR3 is CASSPLVGGAGNTIYF. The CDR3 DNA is TGTGCCAGTTCCCCCCTAGTCGGAGGTGCTGGAAACACCATATATTTT.

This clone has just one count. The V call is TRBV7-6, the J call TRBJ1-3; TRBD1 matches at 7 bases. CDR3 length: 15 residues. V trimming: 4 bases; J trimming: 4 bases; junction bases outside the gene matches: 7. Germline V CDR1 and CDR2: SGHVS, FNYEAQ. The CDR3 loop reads CASSYRDRAGNTIYF. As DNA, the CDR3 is TGTGCCAGCAGCTACCGGGACAGAGCCGGAAACACCATATATTTT.

The CDR3 here is CASSDWRRGGLDTQYF. CDR3 sequence (DNA): TGTGCCAGCAGTGATTGGAGGCGGGGGGGCCTAGATACGCAGTATTTT. The chain is built from TRBV2 and TRBJ2-3, with 9 bases identical to TRBD2. Germline assignment: CDR1 SNHLY and CDR2 FYNNEI. The CDR3 has 16 residues. V shed 3 bases, J shed 5 bases, and the junction held 9 bases outside the gene matches.

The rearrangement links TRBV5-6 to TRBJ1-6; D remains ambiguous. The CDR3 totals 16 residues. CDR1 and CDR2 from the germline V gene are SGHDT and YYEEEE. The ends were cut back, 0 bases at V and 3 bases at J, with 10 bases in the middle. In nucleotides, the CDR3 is TGTGCCAGCAGCTTGGTGGCGGGGAACTATAATTCACCCCTCCACTTT. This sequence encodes CASSLVAGNYNSPLHF.

The CDR3 sequence is CASSYHRGYGYTF. CDR3 sequence (DNA): TGTGCCAGCAGTTACCACAGGGGATACGGCTACACCTTC. The chain employs TRBV6-5 and TRBJ1-2; 7 bases match TRBD1. This CDR3 region has 13 residues. With 2 bases clipped from V and 8 bases from J, the junction kept 5 bases outside the gene matches. Germline V CDR1 and CDR2: MNHEY, SVGAGI.

CDR3: CASSGGLGNQPQHF. DNA of the CDR3: TGTGCCAGTAGCGGGGGTTTGGGCAATCAGCCCCAGCATTTT. The V gene is TRBV19, the J gene TRBJ1-5, with a tentative D call TRBD1 (5 bases). V was trimmed by 6 bases and J by 2 bases, leaving 11 bases between them. Germline V gene lookup returns CDR1 LNHDA and CDR2 SQIVND (reference sequence). The CDR3 consists of 14 residues. Complete variable domain (other parts from reference TRBV19 and TRBJ1-5): DGGITQSPKYLFRKEGQNVTLSCEQNLNHDAMYWYRQDPGQGLRLIYYSQIVNDFQKGDIAEGYSVSREKKESFPLTVTSAQKNPTAFYLCASSGGLGNQPQHFGDGTRLSIL.

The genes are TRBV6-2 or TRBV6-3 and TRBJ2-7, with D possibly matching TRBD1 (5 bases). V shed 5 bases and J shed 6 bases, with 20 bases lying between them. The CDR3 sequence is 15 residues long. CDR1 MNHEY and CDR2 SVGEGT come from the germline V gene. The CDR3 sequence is CASSQPQPGPLEQYV. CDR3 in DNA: TGTGCCAGCAGTCAACCCCAGCCAGGGCCTCTCGAGCAGTACGTC.

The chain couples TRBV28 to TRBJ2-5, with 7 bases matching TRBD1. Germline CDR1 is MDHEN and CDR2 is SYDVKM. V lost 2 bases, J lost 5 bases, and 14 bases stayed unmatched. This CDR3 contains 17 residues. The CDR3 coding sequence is TGTGCCAGCAGTTTACGGTGGGACAGAAGGACACGGGAGACCCAGTACTTC. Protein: CASSLRWDRRTRETQYF.

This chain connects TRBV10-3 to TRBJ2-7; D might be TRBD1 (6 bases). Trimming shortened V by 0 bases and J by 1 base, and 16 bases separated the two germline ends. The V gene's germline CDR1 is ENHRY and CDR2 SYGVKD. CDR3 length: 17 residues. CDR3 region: CAISESGLGTLSYEQYV. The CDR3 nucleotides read TGTGCCATCAGTGAGTCGGGGTTAGGGACATTATCCTACGAGCAGTACGTC.

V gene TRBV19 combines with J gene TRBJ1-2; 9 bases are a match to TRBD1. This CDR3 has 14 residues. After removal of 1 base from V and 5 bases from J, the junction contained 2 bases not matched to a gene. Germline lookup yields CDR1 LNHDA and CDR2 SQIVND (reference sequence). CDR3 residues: CASSIGDRDYGYTF. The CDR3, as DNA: TGTGCCAGTAGTATAGGGGACAGGGATTATGGCTACACCTTC.

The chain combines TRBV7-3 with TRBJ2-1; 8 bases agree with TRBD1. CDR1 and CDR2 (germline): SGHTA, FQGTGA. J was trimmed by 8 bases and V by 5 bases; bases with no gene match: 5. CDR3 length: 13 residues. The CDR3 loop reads CASSADRGDEQFF. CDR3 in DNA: TGTGCCAGCAGCGCAGACAGGGGAGATGAGCAGTTCTTC. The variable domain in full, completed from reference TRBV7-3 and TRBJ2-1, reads GAGVSQTPSNKVTEKGKYVELRCDPISGHTALYWYRQSLGQGPEFLIYFQGTGAADDSGLPNDRFFAVRPEGSVSTLKIQRTERGDSAVYLCASSADRGDEQFFGPGTRLTVL.

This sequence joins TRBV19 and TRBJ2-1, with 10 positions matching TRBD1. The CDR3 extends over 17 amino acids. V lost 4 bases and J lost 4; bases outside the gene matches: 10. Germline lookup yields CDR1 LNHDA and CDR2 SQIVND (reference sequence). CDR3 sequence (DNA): TGTGCCAGTAGTACTCCCTTGGGACAGGGGTTTTACAATGAGCAGTTCTTC. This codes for CASSTPLGQGFYNEQFF.

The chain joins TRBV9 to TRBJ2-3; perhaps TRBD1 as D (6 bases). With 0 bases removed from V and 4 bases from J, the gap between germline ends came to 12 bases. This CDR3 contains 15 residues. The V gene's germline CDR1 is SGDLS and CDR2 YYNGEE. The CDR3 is CASSVAGGGPDTQYF. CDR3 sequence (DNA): TGTGCCAGCAGCGTAGCTGGTGGGGGCCCAGATACGCAGTATTTT.

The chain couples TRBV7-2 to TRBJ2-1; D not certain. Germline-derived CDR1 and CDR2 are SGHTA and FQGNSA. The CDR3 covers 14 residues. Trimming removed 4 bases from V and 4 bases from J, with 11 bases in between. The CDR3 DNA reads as TGTGCCAGCAGCTCCGAAGAGATATACAATGAGCAGTTCTTC. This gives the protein CASSSEEIYNEQFF. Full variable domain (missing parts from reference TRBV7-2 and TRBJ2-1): GAGVSQSPSNKVTEKGKDVELRCDPISGHTALYWYRQSLGQGLEFLIYFQGNSAPDKSGLPSDRFSAERTGGSVSTLTIQRTQQEDSAVYLCASSSEEIYNEQFFGPGTRLTVL.